These T cell receptor beta chains were read from a single sample in a study of shared T cell receptors in the human thymus. Here immunoSEQ multiplex PCR was the method, and the copy in TCRdb shows in-frame clones only, minus some. The profile shows 720,000 or so clones, 75% to 90% of them singletons. These records were also assigned to another study, of human thymus T cells.

Sequencing used thymocytes. These receptors came from a girl under three years old with a congenital heart defect. The CDR3 runs from the conserved cysteine through the conserved F or W. Each record gives: CDR3 protein, V gene, CDR3 length, J gene.

cdr3_aa: CASSTGFDGYTF
v_call: TRBV7-9
cdr3_length: 12
j_call: TRBJ1-2

cdr3_aa: CASSLPWTGGEGPLLTF
v_call: TRBV27
cdr3_length: 17
j_call: TRBJ1-2

cdr3_aa: CASSLALNRVSYEQYF
v_call: TRBV7-8
cdr3_length: 16
j_call: TRBJ2-7

cdr3_aa: CASRLLKDRLNQPQHF
v_call: TRBV2
cdr3_length: 16
j_call: TRBJ1-5

cdr3_aa: CASSDRRGNYGYTF
v_call: TRBV25-1
cdr3_length: 14
j_call: TRBJ1-2

cdr3_aa: CASSIWQDEAFF
v_call: TRBV19
cdr3_length: 12
j_call: TRBJ1-1

cdr3_aa: CASSQDSPFDREDSPLHF
v_call: TRBV4-2
cdr3_length: 18
j_call: TRBJ1-6

cdr3_aa: CASSFSPRYEQYF
v_call: TRBV28
cdr3_length: 13
j_call: TRBJ2-7

cdr3_aa: CASSLEDNNEQFF
v_call: TRBV5-1
cdr3_length: 13
j_call: TRBJ2-1

cdr3_aa: CAISESGDRYNQPQHF
v_call: TRBV10-3
cdr3_length: 16
j_call: TRBJ1-5

cdr3_aa: CASSLFSGGASGELFF
v_call: TRBV4-1
cdr3_length: 16
j_call: TRBJ2-2

cdr3_aa: CASSPPIGNTIYF
v_call: TRBV18
cdr3_length: 13
j_call: TRBJ1-3

cdr3_aa: CAPSPITGGKDTEAFF
v_call: TRBV30
cdr3_length: 16
j_call: TRBJ1-1

cdr3_aa: CASSSRANYGYTF
v_call: TRBV28
cdr3_length: 13
j_call: TRBJ1-2

cdr3_aa: CATSRDRQETQYF
v_call: TRBV15
cdr3_length: 13
j_call: TRBJ2-5

cdr3_aa: CASSFLGAGDEQYF
v_call: TRBV28
cdr3_length: 14
j_call: TRBJ2-7

cdr3_aa: CASSWLPGQTYEQYF
v_call: TRBV28
cdr3_length: 15
j_call: TRBJ2-7

cdr3_aa: CASSLAPGTGGPYEQYF
v_call: TRBV7-9
cdr3_length: 17
j_call: TRBJ2-7

cdr3_aa: CASSLGDSRYEQYF
v_call: TRBV5-4
cdr3_length: 14
j_call: TRBJ2-7

cdr3_aa: CATSRKGQAKNIQYF
v_call: TRBV15
cdr3_length: 15
j_call: TRBJ2-4

cdr3_aa: CASSQDGAGPLLSGNTIYF
v_call: TRBV4-2
cdr3_length: 19
j_call: TRBJ1-3

cdr3_aa: CASSQSILAGGFNIQYF
v_call: TRBV16
cdr3_length: 17
j_call: TRBJ2-4

cdr3_aa: CASSLWDEEAGANVLTF
v_call: TRBV28
cdr3_length: 17
j_call: TRBJ2-6

cdr3_aa: CASSVDGGTEAFF
v_call: TRBV9
cdr3_length: 13
j_call: TRBJ1-1

cdr3_aa: CASSLFFCGRGSCEQYF
v_call: TRBV5-1
cdr3_length: 17
j_call: TRBJ2-7

cdr3_aa: CASSNPTKGIEKLFF
v_call: TRBV2
cdr3_length: 15
j_call: TRBJ1-4

cdr3_aa: CASSPRQDPYNEQFF
v_call: TRBV5-6
cdr3_length: 15
j_call: TRBJ2-1

cdr3_aa: CASSLRLAGGAPLQETQYF
v_call: TRBV7-8
cdr3_length: 19
j_call: TRBJ2-5

cdr3_aa: CASSAIDSYGYTF
v_call: TRBV5-5
cdr3_length: 13
j_call: TRBJ1-2

cdr3_aa: CASSPTLGKGQEHTGELFF
v_call: TRBV4-1
cdr3_length: 19
j_call: TRBJ2-2

cdr3_aa: CASSLVGTGDGYTF
v_call: TRBV5-1
cdr3_length: 14
j_call: TRBJ1-2

cdr3_aa: CAISRTKTNGGGCFTDTQYF
v_call: TRBV10-3
cdr3_length: 20
j_call: TRBJ2-3

cdr3_aa: CASSFSQERGEQFF
v_call: TRBV28
cdr3_length: 14
j_call: TRBJ2-1

cdr3_aa: CASVATGRYGYTF
v_call: TRBV19
cdr3_length: 13
j_call: TRBJ1-2

cdr3_aa: CASSHGQGTNYGYTF
v_call: TRBV4-1
cdr3_length: 15
j_call: TRBJ1-2

cdr3_aa: CASSSLRFGCTDTQYF
v_call: TRBV27
cdr3_length: 16
j_call: TRBJ2-3

cdr3_aa: CATATGYQETQYF
v_call: TRBV27
cdr3_length: 13
j_call: TRBJ2-5

cdr3_aa: CASSQDKSRGQNEKLFF
v_call: TRBV4-2
cdr3_length: 17
j_call: TRBJ1-4

cdr3_aa: CASRSTGTGCGNTIYF
v_call: TRBV7-2
cdr3_length: 16
j_call: TRBJ1-3

cdr3_aa: CASSLDRYEYRKAFF
v_call: TRBV5-6
cdr3_length: 15
j_call: TRBJ1-1

cdr3_aa: CSAKYEQYF
v_call: TRBV20-1
cdr3_length: 9
j_call: TRBJ2-7

cdr3_aa: CASSQVADSSYGYTF
v_call: TRBV14
cdr3_length: 15
j_call: TRBJ1-2

cdr3_aa: CASSFKPGGQGQANYGYTF
v_call: TRBV7-9
cdr3_length: 19
j_call: TRBJ1-2

cdr3_aa: CASSPVGPSGGYTF
v_call: TRBV18
cdr3_length: 14
j_call: TRBJ1-2

cdr3_aa: CASSGGAGEGFYEQYF
v_call: TRBV19
cdr3_length: 16
j_call: NA

cdr3_aa: CASSDQKYGYTF
v_call: TRBV6-4
cdr3_length: 12
j_call: TRBJ1-2

cdr3_aa: CATSRDQGGQYF
v_call: TRBV15
cdr3_length: 12
j_call: TRBJ2-7

cdr3_aa: CASSPTGGFGNTIYF
v_call: TRBV5-1
cdr3_length: 15
j_call: TRBJ1-3

cdr3_aa: CASSVEVRLGGQPNYGYTF
v_call: TRBV9
cdr3_length: 19
j_call: TRBJ1-2

cdr3_aa: CASSLSLPPGGQETQYF
v_call: TRBV7-9
cdr3_length: 17
j_call: TRBJ2-5

cdr3_aa: CASGLTGSCNQPQHF
v_call: TRBV12-5
cdr3_length: 15
j_call: TRBJ1-5

cdr3_aa: CASKHSGGFDTEAFF
v_call: TRBV2
cdr3_length: 15
j_call: TRBJ1-1

cdr3_aa: CASSRGTVYGYTF
v_call: TRBV5-8
cdr3_length: 13
j_call: TRBJ1-2

cdr3_aa: CASSPLPSGANVLTF
v_call: TRBV19
cdr3_length: 15
j_call: TRBJ2-6